A selection of T cell receptor beta chains follows, all from one sample in a study of T cell repertoires in ileal Crohn's disease. Here immunoSEQ multiplex PCR was the method, and the copy in TCRdb shows in-frame clones only, minus some. This table has roughly 15,000 clones, over 65% appearing once. The sample taken for sequencing was ileal tissue. Source of these receptors: an adult with Crohn's disease. Both conserved end residues are trimmed from each CDR3. Fields, in order: J gene, V gene, D gene, CDR3 length, CDR3 protein. A D gene is named only where the DNA matches it firmly.

J: TRBJ1-6
V: TRBV9
D: -
length: 18
CDR3: ASSAPNGATGRPYNSPLH

J: TRBJ1-3
V: TRBV15
D: -
length: 15
CDR3: ATRLRGPPSSGNTIY

J: TRBJ2-1
V: TRBV4-2
D: -
length: 13
CDR3: ASSRKGGEDNEQF

J: TRBJ2-7
V: TRBV5-1
D: TRBD1
length: 14
CDR3: ASSLEQGVLSYEQY

J: TRBJ1-3
V: TRBV15
D: -
length: 14
CDR3: ATSSPDINSGNTIY

J: TRBJ1-6
V: TRBV5-1
D: -
length: 12
CDR3: ASQEGSYNSPLH

J: TRBJ1-2
V: TRBV29-1
D: TRBD1
length: 9
CDR3: SFGTGGGYT

J: TRBJ1-2
V: TRBV27
D: -
length: 15
CDR3: ASSFIGSAGLNYGYT

J: TRBJ2-5
V: TRBV9
D: -
length: 12
CDR3: ASSVGGLQETQY

J: TRBJ2-6
V: TRBV5-1
D: -
length: 13
CDR3: ASSFADSGANVLT

J: TRBJ2-1
V: TRBV5-1
D: TRBD2
length: 13
CDR3: ASSLRAGAYNEQF

J: TRBJ1-5
V: TRBV6-1
D: -
length: 11
CDR3: ASRSGINQPQH

J: TRBJ1-5
V: TRBV18
D: TRBD1
length: 15
CDR3: ASSPMGQGGSDQPQH

J: TRBJ2-5
V: TRBV4-1
D: -
length: 12
CDR3: ASSQDTAQETQY

J: TRBJ2-4
V: TRBV29-1
D: TRBD1
length: 12
CDR3: SVGTANSKNIQY

J: TRBJ1-2
V: TRBV7-2
D: -
length: 13
CDR3: ASSLRARGAYGYT

J: TRBJ1-1
V: TRBV4-2
D: -
length: 13
CDR3: ASSQEGGVSTEAF

J: TRBJ1-6
V: TRBV12-5
D: TRBD1
length: 14
CDR3: ASGLVQGKSNSPLH

J: TRBJ2-7
V: TRBV7-2
D: TRBD1
length: 12
CDR3: ASSRDRRSYEQY

J: TRBJ1-1
V: TRBV7-2
D: -
length: 12
CDR3: ASSPVFRGTEAF